This entry lists 26 T cell receptor beta chains sequenced from one sample in a study of shared clonotypes between healthy human individuals. Clones were read by immunoSEQ multiplex PCR, and TCRdb kept only the in-frame ones, dropping some. This sample has about 2.4 million clones, with more than 85% found just once. Material: naive CD4+ T cells from PBMCs. Subset meaning: CD45RA+ positively selected. The source of these receptors is a man aged 18 to 30 in good health. Some clones in this sample may be carry-over from other donors' samples.

J is TRBJ2-3 and V is TRBV15; 9 bases match TRBD2. V lost 1 base, J lost 1 base, and 9 bases stayed unmatched. Germline V gene sequence: CDR1 LNHNV, CDR2 YYDKDF (reference sequence). This CDR3 region has 18 residues. In nucleotides, the CDR3 is TGTGCCACCAGCAGAGTCGCTAGCGGGACCCCGGGCACAGATACGCAGTATTTT. Amino acid sequence: CATSRVASGTPGTDTQYF. The full variable domain, in which reference TRBV15 and TRBJ2-3 provide the parts outside the CDR3, is DAMVIQNPRYQVTQFGKPVTLSCSQTLNHNVMYWYQQKSSQAPKLLFHYYDKDFNNEADTPDNFQSRRPNTSFCFLDIRSPGLGDTAMYLCATSRVASGTPGTDTQYFGPGTRLTVL.

CDR3 DNA: TGTGCCGTACAGGTCTCTGGGGCCAACGTCCTGACTTTC. Translation gives CAVQVSGANVLTF. The chain has TRBV2 and TRBJ2-6, with D possibly TRBD1 on 5 matching bases. The germline V gene has CDR1 SNHLY and CDR2 FYNNEI. The V gene lost 11 bases and the J gene lost 0 bases, with 8 bases spanning the gap. The CDR3 totals 13 residues.

This chain joins TRBV21-1 and TRBJ1-3. TRBV21-1 is a listed pseudogene. The CDR3 contains 14 residues. CDR3 amino acids: CASSNVTSGNTIYF. In DNA form, the CDR3 reads TGTGCCAGCAGCAACGTCACTTCTGGAAACACCATATATTTT.

J is TRBJ1-2 and V is TRBV6-5; perhaps TRBD1 as D (5 bases). From germline, CDR1 is MNHEY and CDR2 SVGAGI. The CDR3 consists of 13 residues. Trimming took 6 bases from V and 8 from J, leaving 16 bases between them. For the CDR3, the DNA is TGTGCCAGCAGCCCCGAGACAGTGAGAGGCTACACCTTC. This sequence encodes CASSPETVRGYTF.

The J gene is TRBJ2-5, the V gene TRBV11-3; D gene unclear. Germline V gene data show CDR1 as SGHNT and CDR2 as YENEEA. The germline V and J ends were trimmed by 5 bases and 8 bases, with 0 bases remaining between them. The CDR3 is made up of 8 amino acids. The CDR3, as DNA: TGTGCCAGCAGCACCCAGTACTTC. The encoded protein is CASSTQYF.

The chain combines TRBV5-1 with TRBJ2-1; D is uncertain. CDR3 length equals 14 residues. V lost 4 bases and J lost 8, with 16 bases in between. Per germline, CDR1 SGHRS and CDR2 YFSETQ. CDR3: CASSPRGLVYEQFF. Written as DNA, the CDR3 is TGCGCCAGCAGCCCCCGTGGCTTAGTATATGAGCAGTTCTTC.

In this sample, this clone turned up once. The chain carries TRBV14 and TRBJ2-1, with TRBD2 matching over 10 bases. Trimming cost V 8 bases and J 8 bases; bases outside gene matches: 12. The CDR3 runs 15 residues. Looked up from germline, CDR1 is SGHDN and CDR2 is FVKESK. As DNA, the CDR3 is TGTGCCAGCGGCCCTAGCGGGAGCGGGCTGCATGAGCAGTTCTTC. Residues: CASGPSGSGLHEQFF.

The V gene is TRBV5-1, the J gene TRBJ2-3; 7 nucleotides align to TRBD1. The V gene's germline CDR1 is SGHRS and CDR2 YFSETQ. CDR3 length: 13 residues. Trimming cost V 6 bases and J 4 bases; bases outside gene matches: 5. The CDR3 region is CASTTGDADTQYF. The CDR3, as DNA: TGCGCCAGCACTACAGGGGATGCAGATACGCAGTATTTT. Supplemented by reference TRBV5-1 and TRBJ2-3, the full variable domain reads KAGVTQTPRYLIKTRGQQVTLSCSPISGHRSVSWYQQTPGQGLQFLFEYFSETQRNKGNFPGRFSGRQFSNSRSEMNVSTLELGDSALYLCASTTGDADTQYFGPGTRLTVL.

This chain connects TRBV6-6 to TRBJ2-3; 10 bases line up with TRBD2. The CDR3 totals 15 residues. CDR1 is MNHNY, CDR2 SVGAGI, per germline (reference sequence). With 4 bases clipped from V and 5 bases from J, the junction kept 6 bases outside the gene matches. This chain's CDR3 is CASSSKAGGVDTQYF. The CDR3 DNA sequence: TGTGCCAGCAGTTCAAAAGCGGGAGGGGTAGATACGCAGTATTTT.

The chain carries TRBV27 and TRBJ2-7; 9 nucleotides agree with TRBD2. Germline loops: CDR1 MNHEY, CDR2 SMNVEV (reference sequence). V was clipped by 0 bases and J by 6 bases; unmatched bases: 6. The CDR3 runs 15 residues. The CDR3 coding sequence is TGTGCCAGCAGTTTATCGGGCGGGAGGGCCTCCGAGCAGTACTTC. Translating it yields CASSLSGGRASEQYF.

Worth noting for this clone: The sample carries other DNA sequences with the same CDR3. V and J are TRBV19 and TRBJ1-5, with D possibly being TRBD1 (5 bases). Germline CDR1 is LNHDA and CDR2 is SQIVND (reference sequence). V gave up 6 bases and J gave up 5 bases, with 11 bases separating them. This CDR3 is 13 amino acids long. CDR3 sequence reads: CASSIRVDQPQHF. The CDR3 bases are TGTGCCAGTAGCATCAGGGTCGATCAGCCCCAGCATTTT.

This clone was detected once. The V gene is TRBV19, the J gene TRBJ2-1; D remains ambiguous. V lost 4 bases, J lost 9 bases, and 7 bases lay in between. Looked up from germline, CDR1 is LNHDA and CDR2 is SQIVND (reference sequence). There are 11 residues in the CDR3. The CDR3 protein is CASSTGAEQFF. The CDR3 DNA reads as TGTGCCAGTAGTACAGGCGCTGAGCAGTTCTTC. Combining the CDR3 with reference TRBV19 and TRBJ2-1 gives the whole variable domain DGGITQSPKYLFRKEGQNVTLSCEQNLNHDAMYWYRQDPGQGLRLIYYSQIVNDFQKGDIAEGYSVSREKKESFPLTVTSAQKNPTAFYLCASSTGAEQFFGPGTRLTVL.

The V call is TRBV28, the J call TRBJ2-5; no clear D. Deletions cut 5 bases from V and 4 bases from J, with 8 bases between. The CDR3 sequence is 12 residues long. CDR1 MDHEN and CDR2 SYDVKM come from the germline V gene. The CDR3 is CASSATLETQYF. The CDR3 bases are TGTGCCAGCAGTGCCACACTAGAGACCCAGTACTTC. The entire variable domain, with the rest obtained from reference TRBV28 and TRBJ2-5, is as follows: DVKVTQSSRYLVKRTGEKVFLECVQDMDHENMFWYRQDPGLGLRLIYFSYDVKMKEKGDIPEGYSVSREKKERFSLILESASTNQTSMYLCASSATLETQYFGPGTRLLVL.

The V call is TRBV7-3, the J call TRBJ2-1, with TRBD2 identical over 10 bases. The V gene's germline CDR1 is SGHTA and CDR2 FQGTGA. The CDR3 extends over 15 amino acids. Trimming at V came to 5 bases and at J to 6 bases, leaving 7 bases not matched to a gene. CDR3 DNA: TGTGCCAGCAGCCCTGGACTAGCGGAGGCCAATGAGCAGTTCTTC. This encodes CASSPGLAEANEQFF.

This clone was counted between two and nine times. The chain uses TRBV4-1 and TRBJ1-4; D is unresolved. Trimming stripped 1 base from V and 6 bases from J, with 6 bases between. The V gene's germline CDR1 is MGHRA and CDR2 YSYEKL. The CDR3 spans 13 residues. The CDR3 sequence is CASSQGGYEKLFF. CDR3 sequence (DNA): TGCGCCAGCAGCCAAGGGGGATATGAAAAACTGTTTTTT.

The rearrangement links TRBV7-9 to TRBJ2-6, with 9 bases fitting TRBD2. The V and J ends lost 5 bases and 4 bases, in that order; junction bases with no gene match: 15. The CDR3 loop spans 19 amino acids. Per germline, CDR1 SEHNR and CDR2 FQNEAQ (reference sequence). The CDR3: CASSPSWGSGRTGANVLTF. As DNA, the CDR3 is TGTGCCAGCAGCCCCTCGTGGGGTAGCGGGAGAACCGGGGCCAACGTCCTGACTTTC.

The chain employs TRBV28 and TRBJ2-7; D is ambiguous. The germline CDR1 and CDR2 sequences are MDHEN and SYDVKM. Trimming left V 3 bases short and J 1 base short, with 10 bases between. The CDR3 runs to 14 residues. The CDR3 loop is CASSFHQVSYEQYF. Written as DNA, the CDR3 is TGTGCCAGCAGTTTTCACCAGGTATCCTACGAGCAGTACTTC.

The chain links TRBV9 to TRBJ2-2, with 12 bases aligning to TRBD2. Germline values: CDR1 SGDLS, CDR2 YYNGEE. There are 17 residues in the CDR3. The junction had 6 bases not matched to a gene; V was cut back by 3 bases and J by 3 bases. This chain's CDR3 is CASSATSGRGDTGELFF. The CDR3 bases are TGTGCCAGCAGCGCGACTAGCGGGAGAGGCGACACCGGGGAGCTGTTTTTT. The variable domain in full, completed from reference TRBV9 and TRBJ2-2, reads DSGVTQTPKHLITATGQRVTLRCSPRSGDLSVYWYQQSLDQGLQFLIQYYNGEERAKGNILERFSAQQFPDLHSELNLSSLELGDSALYFCASSATSGRGDTGELFFGEGSRLTVL.

This clone was recorded once. This chain uses TRBV7-8 with TRBJ1-1; D call uncertain. Looked up from germline, CDR1 is SGHVS and CDR2 is FQNEAQ. The germline V and J ends were trimmed by 1 base and 0 bases, with 9 bases remaining between them. The CDR3 spans 15 residues. The CDR3, as DNA: TGTGCCAGCAGCTTAGGGGCGGGTTTGAACACTGAAGCTTTCTTT. This translates into CASSLGAGLNTEAFF.

This clone was seen just once. This chain links TRBV4-3 with TRBJ2-7, with D tentatively TRBD1 (5 bases). V was cut by 1 base and J by 0 bases, with 10 bases left in between. The V gene's germline CDR1 is LGHNA and CDR2 YSLEER. This CDR3 spans 15 amino acids. The CDR3 DNA is TGCGCCAGCAGCCAAGTTTGGGGCCTCTCCTACGAGCAGTACTTC. Its translation is CASSQVWGLSYEQYF.

The count of this clone is one. The CDR3 DNA reads as TGCAGCGCCGCACCGGCCTACAATGAGCAGTTCTTC. Its protein product is CSAAPAYNEQFF. This chain links TRBV29-1 with TRBJ2-1; D unclear. Trimming shortened V by 7 bases and J by 2 bases, and 9 bases separated the two germline ends. Germline V gene data show CDR1 as SQVTM and CDR2 as ANQGSEA. The CDR3 is 12 amino acids.

As regards this clone: The sample holds other DNA sequences that translate to the same CDR3. The genes are TRBV20-1 and TRBJ2-3, with D unclear. Deletions cut 4 bases from V and 2 bases from J, with 4 bases between. The CDR3 has 11 residues. Germline loops: CDR1 DFQATT, CDR2 SNEGSKA (reference sequence). CDR3 coding DNA: TGCAGTGCTACCCTCACAGATACGCAGTATTTT. Its protein product is CSATLTDTQYF.

The gene calls are TRBV7-9 and TRBJ2-7, with D maybe TRBD1 (5 bases). Trimming took 6 bases from V and 1 from J, leaving 13 bases between them. The CDR3 has 14 amino acids. Germline CDR1 is SEHNR and CDR2 is FQNEAQ (reference sequence). The CDR3 is CASRKAGISYEQYF. The CDR3 DNA sequence: TGTGCCAGCAGGAAAGCAGGGATTTCCTACGAGCAGTACTTC.

This rearrangement joins TRBV12-5 to TRBJ1-1; D is ambiguous. The CDR3 consists of 15 residues. Trimming took 6 bases from V and 0 from J, leaving 14 bases between them. Germline V CDR1 and CDR2: LGHNT, FRNRAP. The CDR3 spells CASGRSSDLNTEAFF. CDR3 bases: TGTGCTAGTGGCCGAAGTTCGGATTTGAACACTGAAGCTTTCTTT.

The V gene is TRBV25-1, the J gene TRBJ1-5, with D possibly TRBD1 on 6 matching bases. This CDR3 has 14 amino acids. V lost 4 bases to trimming and J lost 9 bases, with 16 bases between them. Germline V lookup: CDR1 MGHDK, CDR2 SYGVNS. The CDR3 region is CASSVTGQGGPQHF. The CDR3 DNA sequence: TGTGCCAGCAGTGTCACAGGGCAGGGTGGGCCCCAGCATTTT.

The V call is TRBV11-2, the J call TRBJ2-3, with 7 bases matching TRBD1. CDR1 is SGHAT, CDR2 FQNNGV, per germline. V dropped 4 bases and J dropped 0; count of bases not matched to a gene: 13. The CDR3 length is 18 residues. The CDR3 coding sequence is TGTGCCAGCAGCTGGGGTATGGGACAGCCTACTAGCACAGATACGCAGTATTTT. It is translated as CASSWGMGQPTSTDTQYF.